One and the same sample provided the 6 T cell receptor beta chains below, sequenced in a study of radiotherapy plus CTLA-4 blockade in lung cancer. Generated by immunoSEQ multiplex PCR, the TCRdb table keeps only in-frame clones and is missing some. Of more than 40,000 clones listed, roughly 76% were seen once; the top ten hold approximately 10%. This specimen was peripheral blood, taken from a patient treated with radiotherapy plus ipilimumab. These TCRs come from a human donor with non-small cell lung cancer who had stable disease on radiotherapy plus ipilimumab.

V gene TRBV10-3 combines with J gene TRBJ1-5, with no clear D. Germline CDR1 reads ENHRY; CDR2 reads SYGVKD. CDR3 size: 14 residues. Trimming shortened V by 4 bases and J by 4 bases, and 11 bases separated the two germline ends. The chain's CDR3 is CAISAEGWNQPQHF. CDR3 bases: TGTGCCATCAGTGCTGAGGGCTGGAATCAGCCCCAGCATTTT.

This clone has a single count. DNA for the CDR3: TGTGCCACCAGCAGAGATCTCGGGGGGAATGAAAAACTGTTTTTT. Translation gives CATSRDLGGNEKLFF. The chain joins TRBV15 to TRBJ1-4; perhaps TRBD1 as D (5 bases). Trimming left V 0 bases short and J 5 bases short, with 10 bases between. The CDR3 is 15 amino acids. CDR1 and CDR2 (germline): LNHNV, YYDKDF (reference sequence).

CDR3 sequence reads: CASSYDGNQPQHF. Written as DNA, the CDR3 is TGTGCCAGCAGTTACGATGGGAATCAGCCCCAGCATTTT. The chain is built from TRBV6-6 and TRBJ1-5; no reliable D call. The ends were cut back, 2 bases at V and 4 bases at J, with 6 bases in the middle. This CDR3 region has 13 residues. In germline, CDR1 is MNHNY, CDR2 SVGAGI (reference sequence).

The chain carries TRBV29-1 and TRBJ1-4, with TRBD1 matching over 7 bases. Germline V gene lookup returns CDR1 SQVTM and CDR2 ANQGSEA. J was trimmed by 0 bases and V by 8 bases; bases with no gene match: 9. CDR3 length: 15 residues. The CDR3 loop is CSIGQDGATNEKLFF. The CDR3 coding sequence is TGCAGCATCGGACAGGACGGGGCAACTAATGAAAAACTGTTTTTT.

V usage is TRBV7-2 and J usage is TRBJ2-3; D assignment may be TRBD1 or TRBD2 (6 bases each). CDR1 and CDR2 from the germline V gene are SGHTA and FQGNSA. Trimming pared 2 bases from V and 0 bases from J, leaving 12 bases between. The CDR3 spans 16 residues. The CDR3 loop reads CASSLKGGLSTDTQYF. CDR3 in DNA: TGTGCCAGCAGCTTAAAAGGGGGGCTAAGCACAGATACGCAGTATTTT. The whole variable domain, filled in from reference TRBV7-2 and TRBJ2-3, reads GAGVSQSPSNKVTEKGKDVELRCDPISGHTALYWYRQSLGQGLEFLIYFQGNSAPDKSGLPSDRFSAERTGGSVSTLTIQRTQQEDSAVYLCASSLKGGLSTDTQYFGPGTRLTVL.

The chain carries TRBV11-2 and TRBJ2-5; D may match TRBD1 or TRBD2 (7 bases each). Per the germline V gene, CDR1 is SGHAT and CDR2 is FQNNGV. The V end lost 5 bases, the J end lost 5 bases, and 18 bases lay between the germline ends. This CDR3 region has 15 residues. CDR3 region: CASSLGRGREETQYF. In DNA form, the CDR3 reads TGTGCCAGCAGCCTTGGGAGGGGGCGCGAGGAGACCCAGTACTTC.